These 25 T cell receptor beta chains were all obtained from the same sample, sequenced in a study of T cell responses to AZD1222 COVID-19 vaccine (dated by TCRdb to about 2021). Receptor libraries were prepared by the immunoSEQ multiplex PCR assay. In TCRdb, the immuneACCESS table is reduced to in-frame sequences with V and J assigned. These tables do not hold every clone; where another copy was compared, an unresolved V gene accounts for under half, and the others remain unexplained. For this sample there are approximately 110,000 clones; around 95% appear just once. 2.2% of the sample is in the top ten clones. The time point tag for this specimen amounts to: baseline before first vaccination. Specimen: peripheral blood, collected on day 0 of AZD1222 vaccination. These receptors were collected from an adult in good health.

The V gene is TRBV25-1, the J gene TRBJ1-2, with 10 positions matching TRBD1. Germline V gene lookup returns CDR1 MGHDK and CDR2 SYGVNS. Trimming cost V 1 base and J 4 bases; bases outside gene matches: 3. The CDR3 extends over 15 amino acids. This CDR3 is CASSESTGGAYGYTF. In DNA form, the CDR3 reads TGTGCCAGCAGTGAATCGACAGGGGGCGCCTATGGCTACACCTTC.

Comments on this clone: Other DNA sequences within the sample encode an identical CDR3. J is TRBJ2-1 and V is TRBV7-2; TRBD2 might be the D (6 bases). CDR1 SGHTA and CDR2 FQGNSA come from the germline V gene. The V and J ends lost 1 base and 0 bases respectively, with 13 bases between them. The CDR3 sequence is 17 residues long. This CDR3 reads CASSLVGGRSSYNEQFF. The CDR3, as DNA: TGTGCCAGCAGCTTAGTCGGAGGGAGAAGCTCCTACAATGAGCAGTTCTTC.

The chain is built from TRBV29-1 and TRBJ2-3, with TRBD2 as a possible D gene (6 bases). The germline V gene has CDR1 SQVTM and CDR2 ANQGSEA. V gave up 6 bases and J gave up 2 bases, with 12 bases separating them. CDR3 size: 13 residues. The CDR3 DNA follows: TGCAGCGTCAAGGGACTCTTCACAGATACGCAGTATTTT. This gives the protein CSVKGLFTDTQYF.

This chain connects TRBV7-3 to TRBJ2-1, with 12 bases matching TRBD2. The CDR3 totals 17 residues. Germline V gene lookup returns CDR1 SGHTA and CDR2 FQGTGA. After removal of 1 base from V and 9 bases from J, the junction contained 10 bases not matched to a gene. In nucleotides, the CDR3 is TGTGCCAGCAGCTTAATGGCGACTAGCGGGAGAGGAGGTGAGCAGTTCTTC. Its protein is CASSLMATSGRGGEQFF.

The rearrangement uses TRBV6-5 and TRBJ1-2; 7 bases line up with TRBD1. CDR1 and CDR2 from the germline V gene are MNHEY and SVGAGI. There are 14 residues in the CDR3. V dropped 0 bases and J dropped 6; count of bases not matched to a gene: 4. The CDR3 DNA follows: TGTGCCAGCAGTTACTCTTCAGGGGGGGATGGCTACACCTTC. Amino acid sequence: CASSYSSGGDGYTF.

The chain uses TRBV27 and TRBJ1-2; no definite D call. The CDR3 is 11 amino acids. Trimming left V 4 bases short and J 6 bases short, with 6 bases between. Germline-derived CDR1 and CDR2 are MNHEY and SMNVEV (reference sequence). The CDR3 DNA reads TGTGCCAGCAGTTCCGGAGATGGCTACACCTTC. Protein sequence: CASSSGDGYTF.

The rearrangement uses TRBV5-6 and TRBJ1-1; D is unclear. Trimming shortened V by 0 bases and J by 4 bases, and 4 bases separated the two germline ends. The CDR3 extends over 12 amino acids. Germline CDR1 reads SGHDT; CDR2 reads YYEEEE. CDR3 DNA sequence: TGTGCCAGCAGCTTGGATGTCACTGAAGCTTTCTTT. It yields the protein CASSLDVTEAFF.

The rearrangement joins TRBV3-1 (or the pseudogene TRBV3-2) to TRBJ1-2; TRBD1 matches at 7 bases. CDR1 and CDR2 from the germline V gene are LGHDT and YNNKEL (reference sequence). Trimming removed 9 bases from V and 8 bases from J; junction bases left unmatched: 12. This CDR3 region has 13 residues. This CDR3 is CASSQQGSEGYTF. The CDR3 nucleotides are TGTGCCAGTTCCCAACAGGGGTCGGAAGGCTACACCTTC.

V and J are TRBV3-1 (or the pseudogene TRBV3-2) and TRBJ1-2; TRBD1 agrees at 7 bases. The CDR3 runs 14 residues. V lost 4 bases, J lost 4 bases, and 6 bases stayed unmatched. Germline CDR1 is LGHDT and CDR2 is YNNKEL (reference sequence). CDR3 sequence: CASSLGQAFYGYTF. Written as DNA, the CDR3 is TGTGCCAGCAGCCTCGGACAGGCGTTCTATGGCTACACCTTC.

The chain employs TRBV13 and TRBJ2-1; 8 bases align to TRBD2. The CDR3 runs to 16 residues. Germline CDR1 is PRHDT and CDR2 is FYEKMQ (reference sequence). Trimming cost V 3 bases and J 4 bases; bases outside gene matches: 8. Written as DNA, the CDR3 is TGTGCCAGCAGCTTGTCTAGCGGGTACGATTACAATGAGCAGTTCTTC. Translating gives CASSLSSGYDYNEQFF. The complete variable domain, with remaining parts taken from reference TRBV13 and TRBJ2-1, reads AAGVIQSPRHLIKEKRETATLKCYPIPRHDTVYWYQQGPGQDPQFLISFYEKMQSDKGSIPDRFSAQQFSDYHSELNMSSLELGDSALYFCASSLSSGYDYNEQFFGPGTRLTVL.

The chain has TRBV14 and TRBJ2-7; 9 positions agree with TRBD1. CDR1 and CDR2 from the germline V gene are SGHDN and FVKESK. The CDR3 covers 15 residues. V was pared by 1 base and J by 5 bases, with 6 bases of the junction left unmatched. CDR3 sequence (DNA): TGTGCCAGCAGCCAAGCCCAGGACAGGGGCCACGAGCAGTACTTC. Residues: CASSQAQDRGHEQYF.

The chain joins TRBV2 to TRBJ2-2; D is perhaps TRBD1 (5 bases). Germline V gene data show CDR1 as SNHLY and CDR2 as FYNNEI. Deletions cut 7 bases from V and 6 bases from J, with 15 bases between. The CDR3 spans 14 residues. Here the CDR3 DNA reads TGTGCCAGCATGAGAGGCCAAGGGGCCGGGGAGCTGTTTTTT. Its translation: CASMRGQGAGELFF.

V usage is TRBV6-2 or TRBV6-3 and J usage is TRBJ1-1; TRBD1 matches at 12 bases. V trimming: 7 bases; J trimming: 7 bases; junction bases outside the gene matches: 10. From germline, CDR1 is MNHEY and CDR2 SVGEGT. The CDR3 contains 15 residues. The CDR3 coding sequence is TGTGCCAGCAACCCCGACCGGGACAGGGGGCTTGAAGCTTTCTTT. This codes for CASNPDRDRGLEAFF.

The chain employs TRBV5-4 and TRBJ2-1, with 9 bases matching TRBD1. Trimming removed 5 bases from V and 4 bases from J; junction bases left unmatched: 7. Germline assignment: CDR1 SGHNT and CDR2 YYREEE (reference sequence). This CDR3 region has 15 residues. The CDR3: CASSFDRGSYNEQFF. CDR3 nucleotides: TGTGCCAGCAGTTTTGACAGGGGGTCTTACAATGAGCAGTTCTTC.

This clone appeared once. This chain joins TRBV7-9 and TRBJ2-2; 12 nucleotides line up with TRBD1. Germline CDR1 SEHNR, CDR2 FQNEAQ (reference sequence). The length of the CDR3 is 18 residues. The V gene end was trimmed by 4 bases and the J gene end by 1 base; junction bases not matched to a gene: 7. The CDR3 region is CASSSWGQGAKNTGELFF. CDR3 DNA sequence: TGTGCCAGCAGCTCTTGGGGACAGGGGGCGAAGAACACCGGGGAGCTGTTTTTT.

This clone was seen once. This sample includes further DNA sequences coding for the same CDR3. The chain has TRBV9 and TRBJ1-2, with D hard to call. The germline gives CDR1 SGDLS, CDR2 YYNGEE. The CDR3 consists of 14 residues. V lost 0 bases and J lost 2, with 8 bases in between. As DNA, the CDR3 is TGTGCCAGCAGCGTAGGAGGAGGGAACTATGGCTACACCTTC. This encodes CASSVGGGNYGYTF.

The gene calls are TRBV11-1 and TRBJ2-2; 9 bases agree with TRBD1. V gave up 5 bases and J gave up 5 bases; unmatched junction bases: 9. Germline-derived CDR1 and CDR2 are SGHAT and FQDESV (reference sequence). The length of the CDR3 is 16 residues. This CDR3 is CASSLRQGGRTGELFF. In DNA form, the CDR3 reads TGTGCCAGCAGCCTCCGACAGGGGGGGCGGACCGGGGAGCTGTTTTTT.

The chain recombines TRBV7-9 with TRBJ1-5; 9 bases line up with TRBD1. Trimming took 5 bases from V and 2 from J; bases not matched to a gene: 1. The CDR3 totals 14 residues. Germline CDR1 SEHNR, CDR2 FQNEAQ (reference sequence). The CDR3 is CASSRDRGNQPQHF. DNA for the CDR3: TGTGCCAGCAGCCGGGACAGGGGCAATCAGCCCCAGCATTTT.

In its sample, this clone was seen once. This sequence joins TRBV6-1 and TRBJ1-5; 9 nucleotides match TRBD1. With 2 bases clipped from V and 6 bases from J, the junction kept 8 bases outside the gene matches. Germline CDR1 reads MNHNS; CDR2 reads SASEGT. This CDR3 is built from 16 residues. CDR3 nucleotide sequence: TGTGCCAGCAGTGAAACGAGCGGGACAGGGTTTCAGCCCCAGCATTTT. This translates into CASSETSGTGFQPQHF.

The chain links TRBV27 to TRBJ1-2; TRBD1 matches 10 bases. The CDR3 is made up of 15 amino acids. V shed 5 bases, J shed 5 bases, and the junction held 8 bases outside the gene matches. Germline loops: CDR1 MNHEY, CDR2 SMNVEV (reference sequence). In DNA form, the CDR3 reads TGTGCCAGCAGTACGAGCCGGGACAGGGGATATGGCTACACCTTC. It yields the protein CASSTSRDRGYGYTF.

CDR3 nucleotides: TGCGCCAGCATTCCCGACAGTGGAAACACCATATATTTT. Protein: CASIPDSGNTIYF. This chain links TRBV10-1 with TRBJ1-3, with D perhaps TRBD1 (5 bases). The CDR3 covers 13 residues. V was trimmed by 7 bases and J by 3 bases, leaving 10 bases between them. The germline CDR1 and CDR2 sequences are WNHNN and SYGVQD (reference sequence).

The chain couples TRBV7-2 to TRBJ1-1, with D maybe TRBD1 (5 bases). The CDR3 consists of 15 residues. CDR1 SGHTA and CDR2 FQGNSA come from the germline V gene. V was shortened by 2 bases and J by 4 bases, with 14 bases between the two germline ends. The CDR3 sequence: CASSLSRGAGTEAFF. The CDR3 DNA reads TGTGCCAGCAGCTTAAGTAGAGGGGCGGGCACTGAAGCTTTCTTT. The variable domain in full, completed from reference TRBV7-2 and TRBJ1-1, reads GAGVSQSPSNKVTEKGKDVELRCDPISGHTALYWYRQSLGQGLEFLIYFQGNSAPDKSGLPSDRFSAERTGGSVSTLTIQRTQQEDSAVYLCASSLSRGAGTEAFFGQGTRLTVV.

As DNA, the CDR3 is TGTGCCAGCAGCGTAGGGCTCGGGGCAACCTACGAGCAGTACTTC. Encoded protein: CASSVGLGATYEQYF. This rearrangement joins TRBV9 to TRBJ2-7; D possibly uses TRBD1 or TRBD2 (5 bases each). V was shortened by 0 bases and J by 2 bases, with 12 bases between the two germline ends. CDR1 and CDR2 from the germline V gene are SGDLS and YYNGEE. There are 15 residues in the CDR3.

The rearrangement joins TRBV12-3 or TRBV12-4 to TRBJ1-1; D is undetermined. V lost 4 bases and J lost 4, with 10 bases in between. The CDR3 has 13 residues. CDR3 residues: CASSSEGVTEAFF. The CDR3 region has the DNA TGTGCCAGCAGTTCGGAGGGAGTCACTGAAGCTTTCTTT.

The rearrangement joins TRBV27 to TRBJ1-5; 7 bases fit TRBD1. CDR1 and CDR2 from the germline V gene are MNHEY and SMNVEV (reference sequence). The CDR3 covers 16 residues. The ends lost 8 bases at V and 5 bases at J; junction bases unmatched: 15. The CDR3 is CASRDGRQGWYQPQHF. In nucleotides, the CDR3 is TGTGCCAGCCGCGATGGCAGACAGGGTTGGTATCAGCCCCAGCATTTT.